The next 17 T cell receptor beta chains were all read from a single sample in a study of early T cells in non-severe SARS-CoV-2 infection. TCRdb re-derived calls from the 5' RACE reads in MiXCR, one entry per CDR3 protein. Of about 30,000 distinct CDR3 sequences in the sample, roughly 3.9% were seen once. The sample taken for sequencing was whole blood. The receptor set was obtained from an adult who was a healthcare worker with PCR-confirmed SARS-CoV-2 infection or an uninfected control (not recorded which).

This clonotype was observed a few times. V and J are TRBV5-1 and TRBJ2-7; tentatively, D is TRBD1 (7 bases). Germline V gene lookup returns CDR1 SGHRS and CDR2 YFSETQ. The CDR3 length is 14 residues. Deletions cut 4 bases from V and 3 bases from J, with 14 bases between. The CDR3 reads CASSGGDSIYEQYF. Here the CDR3 DNA reads TGCGCCAGCAGCGGAGGGGACAGCATCTACGAGCAGTACTTC.

This clonotype was counted ten times or more. The chain employs TRBV30 and TRBJ2-1, with 7 bases that match TRBD2. V was clipped by 2 bases and J by 9 bases; unmatched bases: 13. The CDR3 runs to 15 residues. CDR1 GTSNPN and CDR2 SVGIG come from the germline V gene (reference sequence). CDR3 DNA: TGTGCCTGGAGTCCCTTGGCGGCCGGCGGGGGTGAGCAGTTCTTC. This translates into CAWSPLAAGGGEQFF.

This clonotype came up a few times. The chain employs TRBV30 and TRBJ2-4; D is uncertain. CDR1 is GTSNPN and CDR2 is SVGIG in the germline V gene (reference sequence). Between the trimmed V and J ends, which lost 0 bases and 8 bases, there was a span of 14 bases. The CDR3 runs 14 residues. CDR3 coding DNA: TGTGCCTGGAGTGTAGGGAACGCTTGGGACATTCAGTACTTC. This codes for CAWSVGNAWDIQYF.

This clonotype has a count of ten or more. The chain joins TRBV19 to TRBJ2-1; 8 nucleotides align to TRBD2. Germline lookup yields CDR1 LNHDA and CDR2 SQIVND (reference sequence). Trimming removed 5 bases from V and 5 bases from J; junction bases left unmatched: 8. This CDR3 has 15 residues. The CDR3 here is CASSPVVAGNNEQFF. CDR3 in DNA: TGTGCCAGTAGTCCCGTGGTAGCGGGAAACAATGAGCAGTTCTTC.

In its sample, this clonotype was seen many times. The gene calls are TRBV9 and TRBJ2-7; 7 nucleotides align to TRBD1. Trimming cost V 4 bases and J 3 bases; bases outside gene matches: 7. Germline V gives CDR1 SGDLS, CDR2 YYNGEE. The CDR3 runs to 14 residues. The chain's CDR3 is CASSSGTANYEQYF. CDR3 bases: TGTGCCAGCAGCTCCGGGACAGCCAACTACGAGCAGTACTTC.

This clonotype was recorded at least ten times. The gene calls are TRBV11-2 and TRBJ2-1; 10 bases match TRBD1. V lost 0 bases to trimming and J lost 4 bases; unmatched junction nucleotides: 3. The CDR3 loop spans 16 amino acids. Germline V lookup: CDR1 SGHAT, CDR2 FQNNGV. The DNA for the CDR3 is TGTGCCAGCAGCTTAGACCGGGACAGGGGTTACAATGAGCAGTTCTTC. Amino acids: CASSLDRDRGYNEQFF.

In this sample, this clonotype turned up many times. CDR3 sequence (DNA): TGTGCCACCAGCCCTATCAGGCAGGGCACTGAAGCTTTCTTT. As protein: CATSPIRQGTEAFF. This chain connects TRBV15 to TRBJ1-1; D is possibly TRBD1 (5 bases). Germline values: CDR1 LNHNV, CDR2 YYDKDF (reference sequence). Trimming removed 5 bases from V and 4 bases from J, with 14 bases in between. The CDR3 totals 14 residues. The full variable domain, its missing parts supplied by reference TRBV15 and TRBJ1-1, is DAMVIQNPRYQVTQFGKPVTLSCSQTLNHNVMYWYQQKSSQAPKLLFHYYDKDFNNEADTPDNFQSRRPNTSFCFLDIRSPGLGDTAMYLCATSPIRQGTEAFFGQGTRLTVV.

This clonotype was picked up many times. J is TRBJ1-6 and V is TRBV11-2; weak D call: TRBD1 (6 bases). The CDR3 covers 14 residues. V dropped 3 bases and J dropped 7 bases, with 10 bases sitting between them. Germline assignment: CDR1 SGHAT and CDR2 FQNNGV. The chain's CDR3 is CASSFDQGNSPLHF. Written as DNA, the CDR3 is TGTGCCAGCAGCTTTGATCAGGGGAATTCACCCCTCCACTTT.

This clonotype was observed at least ten times. This chain connects TRBV11-2 to TRBJ2-2; D is perhaps TRBD2 (5 bases). The V end lost 6 bases, the J end lost 9 bases, and 17 bases lay between the germline ends. CDR1 SGHAT and CDR2 FQNNGV come from the germline V gene. This CDR3 region has 14 residues. CDR3 residues: CASSFLTGRRELFF. CDR3 coding DNA: TGTGCCAGCAGTTTCCTGACGGGAAGACGGGAGCTGTTTTTT.

This clonotype occurred many times. This chain uses TRBV4-3 with TRBJ1-1; D unresolved. Trimming shortened V by 0 bases and J by 3 bases, and 11 bases separated the two germline ends. Germline-derived CDR1 and CDR2 are LGHNA and YSLEER. This CDR3 has 15 amino acids. CDR3 in amino acids: CASSQELGRDTEAFF. DNA for the CDR3: TGCGCCAGCAGCCAAGAGTTAGGGAGGGACACTGAAGCTTTCTTT.

This clonotype appeared many times. V gene TRBV2 combines with J gene TRBJ2-1; 12 nucleotides align to TRBD2. Germline V gives CDR1 SNHLY, CDR2 FYNNEI. The CDR3 contains 14 residues. The V gene end was trimmed by 7 bases and the J gene end by 6 bases; junction bases not matched to a gene: 4. The CDR3 reads CASTLAGGFNEQFF. The CDR3 DNA reads TGTGCCAGCACACTAGCGGGAGGATTCAATGAGCAGTTCTTC.

At least ten counts were recorded for this clonotype. V and J are TRBV29-1 and TRBJ2-3; D call uncertain. Trimming left V 6 bases short and J 6 bases short, with 10 bases between. CDR1 is SQVTM and CDR2 is ANQGSEA in the germline V gene. The CDR3 extends over 11 amino acids. This CDR3 is CSVPLGDTQYF. The DNA of the CDR3 is TGCAGCGTCCCCCTGGGGGATACGCAGTATTTT.

This clonotype appeared many times. CDR3 region: CASSPTSAPWETQYF. The CDR3 DNA sequence: TGTGCCAGCTCTCCTACTAGCGCCCCTTGGGAGACCCAGTACTTC. The chain carries TRBV18 and TRBJ2-5; TRBD2 matches 7 bases. This CDR3 contains 15 residues. Losses at the gene ends were 6 bases for V and 5 bases for J; bases not matched to a gene: 12. In germline, CDR1 is KGHSH, CDR2 LQKENI.

This clonotype was counted many times. The chain uses TRBV7-9 and TRBJ2-1, with TRBD2 identical over 15 bases. Germline trimming cut 5 bases from V and 9 bases from J; bases unmatched to any gene: 8. The germline V gene encodes CDR1 SEHNR and CDR2 FQNEAQ (reference sequence). The CDR3 is 16 residues long. The CDR3 loop is CASSHWTSGRVSEQFF. The CDR3 region has the DNA TGTGCCAGCAGCCACTGGACTAGCGGGAGGGTGAGTGAGCAGTTCTTC. Combining the CDR3 with reference TRBV7-9 and TRBJ2-1 gives the whole variable domain DTGVSQNPRHKITKRGQNVTFRCDPISEHNRLYWYRQTLGQGPEFLTYFQNEAQLEKSRLLSDRFSAERPKGSFSTLEIQRTEQGDSAMYLCASSHWTSGRVSEQFFGPGTRLTVL.

This clonotype was picked up a small number of times. The chain has TRBV12-3 or TRBV12-4 and TRBJ2-7; 8 nucleotides match TRBD2. The length of the CDR3 is 15 residues. J gave up 4 bases and V 1 base, and 6 bases lay outside the gene matches. CDR3 loop: CASSLGSGGPYEQYF. In DNA form, the CDR3 reads TGTGCCAGCAGTTTAGGGTCGGGAGGGCCGTACGAGCAGTACTTC.

This clonotype was detected many times. The chain employs TRBV9 and TRBJ2-1, with 7 bases aligning to TRBD2. V trimming: 4 bases; J trimming: 7 bases; junction bases outside the gene matches: 11. The germline gives CDR1 SGDLS, CDR2 YYNGEE. The CDR3 loop spans 15 amino acids. CDR3 nucleotide sequence: TGTGCCAGCAGCCCTCGGCCGGGGAGGGCAAATGAGCAGTTCTTC. It translates to CASSPRPGRANEQFF.

The chain combines TRBV20-1 with TRBJ2-1; 9 bases are shared with TRBD1. V lost 3 bases, J lost 7 bases, and 7 bases stayed unmatched. Germline CDR1 is DFQATT and CDR2 is SNEGSKA (reference sequence). This CDR3 spans 14 amino acids. This chain's CDR3 is CSARWTGAKNEQFF. The CDR3, as DNA: TGCAGTGCTAGGTGGACAGGGGCTAAGAATGAGCAGTTCTTC.